The 14 T cell receptor beta chains listed next were all sequenced from one sample in a study of PD-1 blockade in mismatch repair-deficient tumors. Repertoires were generated with immunoSEQ multiplex PCR, while TCRdb's copy carries only in-frame clones and drops some. Of about 51,000 clones listed, roughly 80% are singletons. The material was peripheral blood, obtained roughly 19 weeks after starting pembrolizumab. The source is an adult with mismatch repair-deficient cancer.

The rearrangement uses TRBV19 and TRBJ2-1, with TRBD2 identical over 7 bases. The CDR3 length is 15 residues. Germline CDR1 reads LNHDA; CDR2 reads SQIVND (reference sequence). Germline trimming cut 3 bases from V and 4 bases from J; bases unmatched to any gene: 6. The CDR3 DNA reads TGTGCCAGTAGTATTGTGGGAGGGAAGTACAATGAGCAGTTCTTC. Residues: CASSIVGGKYNEQFF. Full variable domain (remainder filled in from reference TRBV19 and TRBJ2-1): DGGITQSPKYLFRKEGQNVTLSCEQNLNHDAMYWYRQDPGQGLRLIYYSQIVNDFQKGDIAEGYSVSREKKESFPLTVTSAQKNPTAFYLCASSIVGGKYNEQFFGPGTRLTVL.

The V and J genes are TRBV9 and TRBJ2-1; 7 bases match TRBD1. Germline CDR1 reads SGDLS; CDR2 reads YYNGEE. V was pared by 0 bases and J by 6 bases, with 9 bases of the junction left unmatched. The CDR3 has 16 residues. In DNA, the CDR3 is TGTGCCAGCAGCGTAGCTCCCAGGGGGACCCGCAATGAGCAGTTCTTC. Its translation is CASSVAPRGTRNEQFF.

Points on this clone: Other DNA sequences in this sample translate to the same CDR3. The chain combines TRBV19 with TRBJ2-1; no firm D call. Germline V gives CDR1 LNHDA, CDR2 SQIVND (reference sequence). Trimming took off 1 base at V and 0 bases at J, with 4 bases between the two ends. The CDR3 has 14 amino acids. The CDR3 nucleotides read TGTGCCAGTAGTATAGGAGGCTCCTACAATGAGCAGTTCTTC. It specifies CASSIGGSYNEQFF. Combining the CDR3 with reference TRBV19 and TRBJ2-1 gives the whole variable domain DGGITQSPKYLFRKEGQNVTLSCEQNLNHDAMYWYRQDPGQGLRLIYYSQIVNDFQKGDIAEGYSVSREKKESFPLTVTSAQKNPTAFYLCASSIGGSYNEQFFGPGTRLTVL.

The CDR3 protein is CASRTGTGIQETQYF. The CDR3 region has the DNA TGTGCCAGTAGAACCGGGACAGGCATCCAAGAGACCCAGTACTTC. V is TRBV6-1 and J is TRBJ2-5, with 8 bases matching TRBD1. The V segment lost 9 bases and the J segment 1 base; nucleotides outside the gene matches: 10. The germline gives CDR1 MNHNS, CDR2 SASEGT. The CDR3 runs 15 residues.

The rearrangement joins TRBV6-6 to TRBJ2-2; TRBD2 matches 9 bases. CDR3 length: 14 residues. With 6 bases clipped from V and 6 bases from J, the junction kept 5 bases outside the gene matches. In germline, CDR1 is MNHNY, CDR2 SVGAGI (reference sequence). The CDR3 protein is CASSSEREAGELFF. CDR3 coding DNA: TGTGCCAGCAGCTCGGAGCGGGAGGCCGGGGAGCTGTTTTTT.

This rearrangement joins TRBV19 to TRBJ1-2; D unresolved. V dropped 7 bases and J dropped 0 bases, with 15 bases sitting between them. CDR1 and CDR2 from the germline V gene are LNHDA and SQIVND (reference sequence). This CDR3 region has 15 residues. CDR3 coding DNA: TGTGCCAGTACCCAGGATAGAAAGTCTAACTATGGCTACACCTTC. Protein sequence: CASTQDRKSNYGYTF.

This sequence joins TRBV9 and TRBJ1-3, with a possible D match to TRBD1 (6 bases). This CDR3 contains 17 residues. The V end lost 1 base, the J end lost 0 bases, and 14 bases lay between the germline ends. The germline V gene has CDR1 SGDLS and CDR2 YYNGEE. In nucleotides, the CDR3 is TGTGCCAGCAGCGTAAGCCGGGACACAGCCTCTGGAAACACCATATATTTT. Protein product: CASSVSRDTASGNTIYF. The full variable domain, completed using reference TRBV9 and TRBJ1-3, is DSGVTQTPKHLITATGQRVTLRCSPRSGDLSVYWYQQSLDQGLQFLIQYYNGEERAKGNILERFSAQQFPDLHSELNLSSLELGDSALYFCASSVSRDTASGNTIYFGEGSWLTVV.

The V and J genes are TRBV6-5 and TRBJ2-1; D remains unclear. The CDR3 covers 12 residues. CDR1 MNHEY and CDR2 SVGAGI come from the germline V gene. V lost 5 bases, J lost 2 bases, and 4 bases lay in between. CDR3 DNA sequence: TGTGCCAGCAGTCGCCCCTACAATGAGCAGTTCTTC. It codes for CASSRPYNEQFF.

This clone was seen just once. The chain uses TRBV11-2 and TRBJ1-1; D is possibly TRBD1 (6 bases). CDR1 and CDR2 (germline): SGHAT, FQNNGV. V lost 7 bases and J lost 1, with 16 bases in between. This CDR3 spans 15 amino acids. This chain's CDR3 is CASTLVGGRNTEAFF. As DNA, the CDR3 is TGTGCCAGCACCCTCGTAGGGGGTAGGAACACTGAAGCTTTCTTT.

The J gene is TRBJ2-1, the V gene TRBV5-4, with 11 positions matching TRBD2. Germline CDR1 is SGHNT and CDR2 is YYREEE (reference sequence). With 0 bases clipped from V and 6 bases from J, the junction kept 5 bases outside the gene matches. This CDR3 is 16 amino acids long. The CDR3 reads CASSLASSGRSNEQFF. The CDR3 nucleotides are TGTGCCAGCAGCTTGGCCTCTAGCGGGAGGTCCAATGAGCAGTTCTTC.

V usage is TRBV6-5 and J usage is TRBJ2-7, with D unresolved. This CDR3 spans 12 amino acids. Germline lookup yields CDR1 MNHEY and CDR2 SVGAGI. Trimming removed 6 bases from V and 2 bases from J, with 8 bases in between. DNA of the CDR3: TGTGCCAGCAGGACAAGTGCCTACGAGCAGTACTTC. The encoded protein is CASRTSAYEQYF.

The chain uses TRBV7-2 and TRBJ2-3, with D perhaps matching TRBD2 (6 bases). Germline CDR1 is SGHTA and CDR2 is FQGNSA. Trimming left V 4 bases short and J 3 bases short, with 14 bases between. CDR3 length equals 15 residues. The CDR3 nucleotides are TGTGCCAGCAGCTCAAGGGTCGGGAGTACAGATACGCAGTATTTT. This gives the protein CASSSRVGSTDTQYF.

The chain combines TRBV7-8 with TRBJ2-1, with 11 bases fitting TRBD2. The CDR3 sequence is 16 residues long. V trimming: 0 bases; J trimming: 8 bases; junction bases outside the gene matches: 6. The germline gives CDR1 SGHVS, CDR2 FQNEAQ. CDR3 in amino acids: CASSLASGRAFDEQFF. The CDR3 DNA reads TGTGCCAGCAGCTTAGCTAGCGGGAGGGCCTTTGATGAGCAGTTCTTC.

This clone was counted only a few times. The chain recombines TRBV19 with TRBJ2-7; the D is unclear. CDR1 LNHDA and CDR2 SQIVND come from the germline V gene (reference sequence). The V gene lost 3 bases and the J gene lost 4 bases, with 16 bases spanning the gap. CDR3 length: 15 amino acids. CDR3 protein: CASSIQRTVRYEQYF. DNA of the CDR3: TGTGCCAGTAGTATTCAAAGGACCGTCCGATACGAGCAGTACTTC.